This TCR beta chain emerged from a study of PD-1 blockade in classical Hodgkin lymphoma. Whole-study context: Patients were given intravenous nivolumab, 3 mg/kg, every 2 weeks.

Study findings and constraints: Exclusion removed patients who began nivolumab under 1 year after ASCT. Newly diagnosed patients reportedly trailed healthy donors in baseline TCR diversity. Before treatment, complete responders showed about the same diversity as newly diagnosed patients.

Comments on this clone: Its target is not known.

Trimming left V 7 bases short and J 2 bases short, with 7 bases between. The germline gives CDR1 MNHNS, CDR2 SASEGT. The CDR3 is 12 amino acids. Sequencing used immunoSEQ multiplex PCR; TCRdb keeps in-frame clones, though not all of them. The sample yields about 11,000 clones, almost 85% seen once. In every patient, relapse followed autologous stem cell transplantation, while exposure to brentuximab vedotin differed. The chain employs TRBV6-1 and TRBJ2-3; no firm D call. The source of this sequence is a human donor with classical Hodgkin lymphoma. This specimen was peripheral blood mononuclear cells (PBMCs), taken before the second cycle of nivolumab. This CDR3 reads CASNTVTDTQYF. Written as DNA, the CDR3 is TGTGCCAGCAATACGGTCACAGATACGCAGTATTTT.